These 16 T cell receptor beta chains share one sample of origin, sequenced in a study of T cells in Graves' hyperthyroidism and ophthalmopathy. RNA transcripts provided the source from which TCR beta CDR3 regions were amplified. The HTBI primer set was used in a first-round RT-PCR of the TCR CDR3. TCRdb itself ran the multiplex PCR reads through MiXCR, one entry per CDR3 protein. There are hundreds of thousands of distinct CDR3 sequences in the sample; over 35% occur only once, and approximately 10% lies in the top ten. The sequenced sample consisted of blood. The origin of the receptors is a young man with Graves' hyperthyroidism.

The V gene is TRBV7-9, the J gene TRBJ2-2, with 7 bases aligning to TRBD1. Per the germline V gene, CDR1 is SEHNR and CDR2 is FQNEAQ (reference sequence). This CDR3 has 14 residues. Trimming cost V 4 bases and J 5 bases; bases outside gene matches: 4. Written as DNA, the CDR3 is TGTGCCAGCAGCTCCCGACAGGGAACCGGGGAGCTGTTTTTT. Encoded protein: CASSSRQGTGELFF. The whole variable domain, remainder taken from reference TRBV7-9 and TRBJ2-2, is DTGVSQNPRHKITKRGQNVTFRCDPISEHNRLYWYRQTLGQGPEFLTYFQNEAQLEKSRLLSDRFSAERPKGSFSTLEIQRTEQGDSAMYLCASSSRQGTGELFFGEGSRLTVL.

In its sample, this clonotype was seen many times. The chain has TRBV2 and TRBJ2-2, with D perhaps assigned TRBD1 or TRBD2 (5 bases each). V lost 8 bases and J lost 5, with 18 bases in between. The CDR3 is 15 amino acids. Germline loops: CDR1 SNHLY, CDR2 FYNNEI. The CDR3 DNA reads as TGTGCCAGCGGTATCGGGGCAGGGACGACCGGGGAGCTGTTTTTT. Encoded protein: CASGIGAGTTGELFF.

This clonotype appeared a few times. The CDR3 DNA sequence: TGCGCCAGCAGCTTGGTCCCAGCGGAAGCCCTCCAAGAGACCCAGTACTTC. This codes for CASSLVPAEALQETQYF. This chain uses TRBV5-1 with TRBJ2-5; maybe TRBD2 (5 bases). V was trimmed by 0 bases and J by 1 base, leaving 16 bases between them. CDR1 SGHRS and CDR2 YFSETQ come from the germline V gene. This CDR3 region has 17 residues.

This clonotype showed up just a few times. V usage is TRBV6-5 and J usage is TRBJ2-2; D is uncertain. CDR3 length: 13 amino acids. V was pared by 5 bases and J by 4 bases, with 8 bases between. Per germline, CDR1 MNHEY and CDR2 SVGAGI. Here the CDR3 DNA reads TGTGCCAGCAGTCGAGAAACCACCGGGGAGCTGTTTTTT. Translated: CASSRETTGELFF.

The chain couples TRBV6-5 to TRBJ1-5; D uncertain. Germline V gene data show CDR1 as MNHEY and CDR2 as SVGAGI. V lost 2 bases and J lost 7, with 12 bases in between. The CDR3 covers 14 residues. CDR3 residues: CASSYASFGQPQHF. The CDR3 DNA follows: TGTGCCAGCAGTTACGCCAGCTTCGGGCAGCCCCAGCATTTT.

There are a few counts of this clonotype. CDR3 nucleotide sequence: TGTGCCAGTACAGGGACAGGAGACGAAAAACTGTTTTTT. The encoded protein is CASTGTGDEKLFF. The chain joins TRBV19 to TRBJ1-4, with TRBD1 identical over 8 bases. Germline trimming cut 7 bases from V and 8 bases from J; bases unmatched to any gene: 6. Germline V gene data show CDR1 as LNHDA and CDR2 as SQIVND (reference sequence). The CDR3 is made up of 13 amino acids.

This clonotype was counted only a few times. The chain employs TRBV7-9 and TRBJ1-6; D call uncertain. The V gene lost 5 bases and the J gene lost 8 bases, with 10 bases spanning the gap. The CDR3 contains 13 residues. CDR1 and CDR2 (germline): SEHNR, FQNEAQ (reference sequence). CDR3 amino acids: CASSQDKDSPLHF. In DNA, the CDR3 is TGTGCCAGCAGCCAAGATAAGGATTCACCCCTCCACTTT.

This clonotype was detected a few times. The chain is built from TRBV7-6 and TRBJ2-7; 9 bases agree with TRBD2. Germline values: CDR1 SGHVS, CDR2 FNYEAQ. V shed 6 bases, J shed 7 bases, and the junction held 16 bases outside the gene matches. This CDR3 is built from 16 residues. CDR3: CASSFRSPSGEGEQYF. CDR3 DNA: TGTGCCAGCAGTTTCCGATCGCCTAGCGGGGAAGGTGAGCAGTACTTC. Based on the CDR3 plus reference TRBV7-6 and TRBJ2-7, the full variable domain is GAGVSQSPRYKVTKRGQDVALRCDPISGHVSLYWYRQALGQGPEFLTYFNYEAQQDKSGLPNDRFSAERPEGSISTLTIQRTEQRDSAMYRCASSFRSPSGEGEQYFGPGTRLTVT.

The chain joins TRBV25-1 to TRBJ2-6, with D perhaps TRBD1 (5 bases). The CDR3 spans 16 residues. Looked up from germline, CDR1 is MGHDK and CDR2 is SYGVNS. V was cut by 8 bases and J by 0 bases, with 14 bases left in between. In nucleotides, the CDR3 is TGTGCCAGCGGCAGGGCATTTGTCTCTGGGGCCAACGTCCTGACTTTC. Encoded protein: CASGRAFVSGANVLTF.

V gene TRBV9 combines with J gene TRBJ1-3, with 11 bases matching TRBD1. Germline CDR1 and CDR2: SGDLS and YYNGEE. This CDR3 spans 17 amino acids. Unmatched junction bases numbered 5, after V lost 3 bases and J lost 0 bases. CDR3 sequence: CASSAGTGGSSGNTIYF. In nucleotides, the CDR3 is TGTGCCAGCAGCGCCGGGACAGGGGGAAGCTCTGGAAACACCATATATTTT.

The chain joins TRBV7-2 to TRBJ2-2, with 11 bases matching TRBD2. The ends lost 4 bases at V and 3 bases at J; junction bases unmatched: 10. CDR3 length equals 18 residues. From germline, CDR1 is SGHTA and CDR2 FQGNSA. The CDR3 here is CASSSFLAGGRHTGELFF. In DNA form, the CDR3 reads TGTGCCAGCAGCTCATTCTTAGCGGGAGGGCGCCACACCGGGGAGCTGTTTTTT.

This clonotype has only a few counts. One junction end disagrees with the germline gene, perhaps due to a read error. The chain is built from TRBV19 and TRBJ1-1; D might be TRBD1 (5 bases). The CDR3 runs to 15 residues. Germline V CDR1 and CDR2: LNHDA, SQIVND (reference sequence). CDR3 in DNA: TGCGCCAGCAGCCAAGATAAAGGGGAGCGGACTGAAGCTTTCTTT. It codes for CASSQDKGERTEAFF.

This chain uses TRBV5-1 with TRBJ2-2; TRBD1 matches 9 bases. Germline lookup yields CDR1 SGHRS and CDR2 YFSETQ. V lost 3 bases, J lost 7 bases, and 4 bases stayed unmatched. This CDR3 spans 14 amino acids. The CDR3: CASSWTGAGGELFF. The CDR3 DNA reads as TGCGCCAGCAGCTGGACAGGGGCCGGCGGGGAGCTGTTTTTT.

In its sample, this clonotype was seen a few times. This chain joins TRBV7-9 and TRBJ2-5; possible D gene TRBD2, 6 bases. The CDR3 is made up of 16 amino acids. CDR1 is SEHNR and CDR2 is FQNEAQ in the germline V gene (reference sequence). The V and J ends lost 5 bases and 1 base respectively, with 17 bases between them. This chain's CDR3 is CASSEVVGGSQETQYF. The CDR3 coding sequence is TGTGCCAGCAGCGAAGTGGTGGGAGGAAGCCAAGAGACCCAGTACTTC.

The chain couples TRBV29-1 to TRBJ2-5; 12 bases line up with TRBD2. CDR1 is SQVTM, CDR2 ANQGSEA, per germline. This CDR3 region has 14 residues. The J segment lost 3 bases and the V segment lost 7 bases, leaving 6 bases of the junction unmatched. CDR3 bases: TGCAGCGGTACCCTAGCGGGGGGGAAAGAGACCCAGTACTTC. As protein: CSGTLAGGKETQYF.

A note on this clonotype: One end of the junction varies from germline; a read error may be responsible. The rearrangement links TRBV11-1 to TRBJ2-2; TRBD2 matches at 9 bases. CDR1 is SGHAT and CDR2 is FQDESV in the germline V gene (reference sequence). This CDR3 has 15 amino acids. The CDR3 DNA reads TGTGTCAGCAGCCGCGGGACTAGCCTCACCGGGGAGCTGTTTTTT. This sequence encodes CVSSRGTSLTGELFF.